Shown below are 17 T cell receptor beta chains from a single sample sequenced in a study of cytomegalovirus exposure and HLA in healthy donors. The PCR ran on 60 Vbeta and 13 Jbeta primers. The repertoire was sequenced with immunoSEQ multiplex PCR; TCRdb's copy has only in-frame clones and lacks some. The repertoire has 150,000 to 200,000 clones, around 72% of them found once; the top ten carry less than 1.5%. The sequenced sample was PBMCs. Receptors were obtained from a man between 45 and 60 years old in good health and CMV-seronegative.

The CDR3 DNA sequence: TGCAGCTCTACGTCAGGGGGTAGCACAGATACGCAGTATTTT. This encodes CSSTSGGSTDTQYF. The rearrangement joins TRBV29-1 to TRBJ2-3; 7 bases fit TRBD1. The CDR3 spans 14 residues. With 8 bases clipped from V and 0 bases from J, the junction kept 8 bases outside the gene matches. Germline V CDR1 and CDR2: SQVTM, ANQGSEA.

Comment on this clone: The same CDR3 can be traced to other DNA sequences in this sample. V gene TRBV7-9 combines with J gene TRBJ1-1; D unresolved. This CDR3 comprises 13 residues. Germline lookup yields CDR1 SEHNR and CDR2 FQNEAQ (reference sequence). V was cut by 1 base and J by 2 bases, with 5 bases left in between. CDR3 in amino acids: CASSLDTNTEAFF. The CDR3 DNA is TGTGCCAGCAGCTTAGACACAAACACTGAAGCTTTCTTT.

The count of this clone is one. The CDR3 sequence is CASSSLRRELFF. CDR3 coding DNA: TGTGCCAGCAGTTCTCTGCGGAGGGAGCTGTTTTTT. This sequence joins TRBV6-5 and TRBJ2-2; D gene uncertain. The CDR3 has 12 residues. Trimming removed 4 bases at V and 9 bases at J, with 9 bases between. The germline V gene has CDR1 MNHEY and CDR2 SVGAGI.

This clone appeared a few times. V and J are TRBV27 and TRBJ1-6, with TRBD1 as a possible D gene (6 bases). Germline CDR1 is MNHEY and CDR2 is SMNVEV (reference sequence). Trimming removed 2 bases from V and 5 bases from J, with 16 bases in between. This CDR3 comprises 17 residues. The CDR3 bases are TGTGCCAGCAGTTTAACCCTCCGGGGGGCAGATAATTCACCCCTCCACTTT. Translating it yields CASSLTLRGADNSPLHF.

The chain links TRBV4-3 to TRBJ2-1; 8 bases are a match to TRBD1. The CDR3 is 13 residues long. CDR1 and CDR2 from the germline V gene are LGHNA and YSLEER. The ends lost 0 bases at V and 14 bases at J; junction bases unmatched: 6. This chain's CDR3 is CASSQEPRTGKFF. CDR3 sequence (DNA): TGCGCCAGCAGCCAAGAACCGCGGACAGGGAAGTTCTTC.

This chain joins TRBV5-1 and TRBJ2-7, with 10 bases fitting TRBD2. The CDR3 spans 16 residues. Germline V gene data show CDR1 as SGHRS and CDR2 as YFSETQ. Germline trimming cut 4 bases from V and 7 bases from J; bases unmatched to any gene: 14. The CDR3 DNA reads as TGCGCCAGCAGCCCGGGGACTAGCGAGCTCGCAGAGGAGCAGTACTTC. It is translated as CASSPGTSELAEEQYF.

This chain links TRBV5-1 with TRBJ2-2, with a tentative D call TRBD2 (5 bases). CDR3 length equals 18 residues. Germline V gives CDR1 SGHRS, CDR2 YFSETQ. Trimming took off 7 bases at V and 4 bases at J, with 26 bases between the two ends. The CDR3 DNA reads TGCGCCAGCCATGAGGAGTCTTGGCGGGCTAGACGCACCGGGGAGCTGTTTTTT. Its translation: CASHEESWRARRTGELFF.

Only one count was recorded for this clone. V usage is TRBV2 and J usage is TRBJ1-2; D is ambiguous. Trimming shortened V by 4 bases and J by 1 base, and 10 bases separated the two germline ends. Per germline, CDR1 SNHLY and CDR2 FYNNEI. The CDR3 length is 14 residues. CDR3 region: CASSVMMRNYGYTF. The CDR3 DNA reads as TGTGCCAGCAGTGTGATGATGCGTAACTATGGCTACACCTTC. Filled out from reference TRBV2 and TRBJ1-2, the complete variable domain reads EPEVTQTPSHQVTQMGQEVILRCVPISNHLYFYWYRQILGQKVEFLVSFYNNEISEKSEIFDDQFSVERPDGSNFTLKIRSTKLEDSAMYFCASSVMMRNYGYTFGSGTRLTVV.

In its sample, this clone was seen once. The chain links TRBV6-5 to TRBJ1-1; tentative D call: TRBD1 (5 bases). This CDR3 spans 15 amino acids. The V gene lost 0 bases and the J gene lost 2 bases, with 10 bases spanning the gap. Looked up from germline, CDR1 is MNHEY and CDR2 is SVGAGI. CDR3 residues: CASSYSKGYNTEAFF. The CDR3 nucleotides are TGTGCCAGCAGTTACTCGAAGGGGTACAACACTGAAGCTTTCTTT.

The chain links TRBV6-4 to TRBJ1-2; 11 bases are a match to TRBD1. The length of the CDR3 is 16 residues. Germline CDR1 reads MRHNA; CDR2 reads SNTAGT. V gave up 6 bases and J gave up 1 base; unmatched junction bases: 7. The CDR3 loop reads CASSDRTGGRNYGYTF. CDR3 coding DNA: TGTGCCAGCAGCGATCGGACAGGGGGCCGTAACTATGGCTACACCTTC.

The V gene is TRBV5-6, the J gene TRBJ1-1; TRBD1 agrees at 7 bases. CDR1 is SGHDT and CDR2 is YYEEEE in the germline V gene. The length of the CDR3 is 15 residues. The trim removed 5 bases at V and 4 bases at J, leaving 11 bases unmatched. The CDR3 spells CASRLGGARITEAFF. As DNA, the CDR3 is TGTGCCAGCAGGCTAGGGGGCGCTCGGATCACTGAAGCTTTCTTT.

The J gene is TRBJ1-1, the V gene TRBV5-1, with D possibly TRBD1 on 5 matching bases. This CDR3 contains 14 residues. Germline CDR1 SGHRS, CDR2 YFSETQ. V lost 1 base to trimming and J lost 5 bases, with 12 bases between them. The CDR3 coding sequence is TGCGCCAGCAGCTTGAGTATCGGGGGTACTGAAGCTTTCTTT. Protein: CASSLSIGGTEAFF.

J is TRBJ2-2 and V is TRBV13; D may be TRBD1 (5 bases). CDR3 length equals 15 residues. With 1 base removed from V and 5 bases from J, the gap between germline ends came to 11 bases. Germline values: CDR1 PRHDT, CDR2 FYEKMQ (reference sequence). The CDR3 DNA sequence: TGTGCCAGCAGCTTAGACAGGAGCAGGACCGGGGAGCTGTTTTTT. This sequence encodes CASSLDRSRTGELFF. Full variable domain (rest looked up from reference TRBV13 and TRBJ2-2): AAGVIQSPRHLIKEKRETATLKCYPIPRHDTVYWYQQGPGQDPQFLISFYEKMQSDKGSIPDRFSAQQFSDYHSELNMSSLELGDSALYFCASSLDRSRTGELFFGEGSRLTVL.

The chain is built from TRBV10-1 and TRBJ2-3, with 7 nucleotides matching TRBD1. With 6 bases clipped from V and 8 bases from J, the junction kept 8 bases outside the gene matches. Germline V gene sequence: CDR1 WNHNN, CDR2 SYGVQD (reference sequence). CDR3 length: 13 amino acids. In nucleotides, the CDR3 is TGCGCCAGCAGCGCCTCGGGACAGCCTACGCAGTATTTT. Translating gives CASSASGQPTQYF.

This chain uses TRBV7-3 with TRBJ2-2; possibly TRBD1 for D (6 bases). The ends were cut back, 2 bases at V and 5 bases at J, with 15 bases in the middle. The CDR3 spans 16 residues. Germline CDR1 is SGHTA and CDR2 is FQGTGA. CDR3 region: CASSLWAGVGTGELFF. The DNA for the CDR3 is TGTGCCAGCAGCTTATGGGCAGGGGTAGGGACCGGGGAGCTGTTTTTT. The entire variable domain, with the rest obtained from reference TRBV7-3 and TRBJ2-2, is as follows: GAGVSQTPSNKVTEKGKYVELRCDPISGHTALYWYRQSLGQGPEFLIYFQGTGAADDSGLPNDRFFAVRPEGSVSTLKIQRTERGDSAVYLCASSLWAGVGTGELFFGEGSRLTVL.

This chain uses TRBV6-5 with TRBJ1-2; TRBD1 might be the D (5 bases). The length of the CDR3 is 12 residues. The germline gives CDR1 MNHEY, CDR2 SVGAGI. V lost 6 bases to trimming and J lost 8 bases, with 13 bases between them. CDR3 sequence reads: CASSGRQGGYTF. The CDR3 DNA sequence: TGTGCCAGCAGCGGGAGGCAGGGCGGCTACACCTTC.

CDR3 sequence (DNA): TGTGCCAGCAGCGTAGGAGCAGGGTCGGGTGGAGAAAAACTGTTTTTT. It translates to CASSVGAGSGGEKLFF. The chain employs TRBV9 and TRBJ1-4; a possible D gene is TRBD1 (5 bases). The CDR3 is 16 amino acids. Germline loops: CDR1 SGDLS, CDR2 YYNGEE. Trimming cost V 0 bases and J 8 bases, with 17 bases left between them.